These T cell receptor beta chains were read from a single sample in a study of blood T cells in healthy people across ages. TCRdb called the 5' RACE reads again in MiXCR, with one record for every CDR3 protein. The table has fewer than 1,000,000 distinct CDR3 sequences, approximately 44% seen once. Specimen: blood. The receptors here all came from a man between 60 and 70 years old in good health. Each CDR3 is given with its conserved first and last residue. D genes are given only for firm matches. Size values are once, few and many counts, or a class for expanded clones, and some rows have none.

j_call: TRBJ2-3
clone_size: many
v_call: TRBV12-3/TRBV12-4
d_call: TRBD2
cdr3_nt: TGTGCCAGCAGCCAAGCGGGGGGCCGCACAGATACGCAGTATTTT
cdr3_aa: CASSQAGGRTDTQYF

j_call: TRBJ1-3
clone_size: -
v_call: TRBV7-9
d_call: -
cdr3_nt: TGTGCCAGCCTCGAAAGAGACTCTGGAAACACCATATATTTT
cdr3_aa: CASLERDSGNTIYF

j_call: TRBJ1-2
clone_size: -
v_call: TRBV20-1
d_call: -
cdr3_nt: TGCAGTGCTAGAGATCTCAGTGGCTACACCTTC
cdr3_aa: CSARDLSGYTF

j_call: TRBJ2-1
clone_size: many
v_call: TRBV12-3/TRBV12-4
d_call: -
cdr3_nt: TGTGCCAGCAGTTTAACCCAGAGCTCCTACAATGAGCAGTTCTTC
cdr3_aa: CASSLTQSSYNEQFF

j_call: TRBJ2-3
clone_size: -
v_call: TRBV7-9
d_call: -
cdr3_nt: TGTGCCAGCAGCACGTCCGACGGGGGGCCGAGCACAGATACGCAGTATTTT
cdr3_aa: CASSTSDGGPSTDTQYF

j_call: TRBJ2-5
clone_size: -
v_call: TRBV7-8
d_call: -
cdr3_nt: TGTGCCAGCAGACAGACTAGTATAATAGAGACCCAGTACTTC
cdr3_aa: CASRQTSIIETQYF

j_call: TRBJ2-2
clone_size: once
v_call: TRBV7-2
d_call: TRBD1
cdr3_nt: TGTGCCAGCAGCTTGAACAGGGGACCGTATACCGGGGAGCTGTTTTTT
cdr3_aa: CASSLNRGPYTGELFF

j_call: TRBJ2-3
clone_size: -
v_call: TRBV20-1
d_call: TRBD1
cdr3_nt: TGCAGTGCAGGGGACAGGCCTAGCACAGATACGCAGTATTTT
cdr3_aa: CSAGDRPSTDTQYF

j_call: TRBJ1-4
clone_size: -
v_call: TRBV4-3
d_call: TRBD1
cdr3_nt: TGCGCCAGCAGCCAAAGAGGACAGGAGGCTGAAAAACTGTTTTTT
cdr3_aa: CASSQRGQEAEKLFF

j_call: TRBJ2-3
clone_size: few
v_call: TRBV10-3
d_call: TRBD1
cdr3_nt: TGTGCCATCAGCTCCACAGGGGGCGCCCCGACAGATACGCAGTATTTT
cdr3_aa: CAISSTGGAPTDTQYF

j_call: TRBJ2-5
clone_size: -
v_call: TRBV7-9
d_call: -
cdr3_nt: TGTGCCAGCAGCTCCCAAGGACATCTGCAAGAGACCCAGTACTTC
cdr3_aa: CASSSQGHLQETQYF

j_call: TRBJ2-3
clone_size: -
v_call: TRBV9
d_call: TRBD2
cdr3_nt: TGTGCCAGCAGCCCCCCATCTAGCGGGGAAAGCACAGGTACGCAGTATTTT
cdr3_aa: CASSPPSSGESTGTQYF

j_call: TRBJ2-4
clone_size: -
v_call: TRBV7-2
d_call: -
cdr3_nt: TGTGCCAGCAGCTTACGTGGGACGGGAAAAAACATTCAGTACTTC
cdr3_aa: CASSLRGTGKNIQYF

j_call: TRBJ2-7
clone_size: few
v_call: TRBV6-6
d_call: -
cdr3_nt: TGTGCCAGCAGTCCCACAGTTCACGAGCAGTACTTC
cdr3_aa: CASSPTVHEQYF

j_call: TRBJ2-6
clone_size: -
v_call: TRBV28
d_call: -
cdr3_nt: TGTGCCAGCAGTTTATCCTACCTCAGACAGGCTTACTCTGGGGCCAACGTCCTGACTTTC
cdr3_aa: CASSLSYLRQAYSGANVLTF

j_call: TRBJ2-1
clone_size: -
v_call: TRBV12-5
d_call: TRBD1
cdr3_nt: TGTGCTAGTGGTTTGGTGTTGGGGACAGGGAGTCCCTACAATGAGCAGTTCTTC
cdr3_aa: CASGLVLGTGSPYNEQFF

j_call: TRBJ2-2
clone_size: -
v_call: TRBV5-1
d_call: TRBD1
cdr3_nt: TGCGCCAGCAGCTTGTCAGGACAGGCGAACACCGGGGAGCTGTTTTTT
cdr3_aa: CASSLSGQANTGELFF

j_call: TRBJ2-7
clone_size: many
v_call: TRBV29-1
d_call: TRBD1
cdr3_nt: TGCAGCGCCGGGACAGGGGGCTCCTACGAGCAGTACTTC
cdr3_aa: CSAGTGGSYEQYF

j_call: TRBJ1-2
clone_size: -
v_call: TRBV20-1
d_call: -
cdr3_nt: TGCAGTGCTTACACAGGGTACGGCTATGGCTACACCTTC
cdr3_aa: CSAYTGYGYGYTF

j_call: TRBJ2-5
clone_size: few
v_call: TRBV7-2
d_call: -
cdr3_nt: TGTGCCAGCAGCCGTACCCGAGACAAGGTGCAGTACTTC
cdr3_aa: CASSRTRDKVQYF

j_call: TRBJ2-7
clone_size: -
v_call: TRBV29-1
d_call: -
cdr3_nt: TGCAGCGTTGTCATGAAGTCGGAGAGGGGACCTTCCTACGAGCAGTACTTC
cdr3_aa: CSVVMKSERGPSYEQYF

j_call: TRBJ2-5
clone_size: -
v_call: TRBV6-1
d_call: -
cdr3_nt: TGTGCCAGCAGAAAGGGGGGACAAGAGACCCAGTACTTC
cdr3_aa: CASRKGGQETQYF

j_call: TRBJ2-5
clone_size: few
v_call: TRBV20-1
d_call: TRBD1
cdr3_nt: TGCAGTGCTAGAGAGGGACAGGAGGGAGAGACCCAGTACTTC
cdr3_aa: CSAREGQEGETQYF

j_call: TRBJ1-3
clone_size: -
v_call: TRBV9
d_call: -
cdr3_nt: TGTGCCAGCAGCCACCGAGTAGGGGACTCTGGAAACACCATATATTTT
cdr3_aa: CASSHRVGDSGNTIYF

j_call: TRBJ2-5
clone_size: few
v_call: TRBV27
d_call: TRBD2
cdr3_nt: TGTGCCAGCAGTGCCCGGCCTATCGGGGGGGAGACCCAGTACTTC
cdr3_aa: CASSARPIGGETQYF

j_call: TRBJ2-7
clone_size: few
v_call: TRBV5-6
d_call: -
cdr3_nt: TGTGCCAGCAGCTACCGGGACCCAAGCTACGAGCAGTACTTC
cdr3_aa: CASSYRDPSYEQYF

j_call: TRBJ2-1
clone_size: -
v_call: TRBV5-1
d_call: TRBD2
cdr3_nt: TGCGCCAGCAGCGGAATAGCGGGGGGACTAAATGAGCAGTTCTTC
cdr3_aa: CASSGIAGGLNEQFF

j_call: TRBJ2-3
clone_size: -
v_call: TRBV29-1
d_call: TRBD2
cdr3_nt: TGCAGCGTTCTCGGGACTAGCGGGGGGACAGATACGCAGTATTTT
cdr3_aa: CSVLGTSGGTDTQYF

j_call: TRBJ1-1
clone_size: -
v_call: TRBV5-1
d_call: -
cdr3_nt: TGCGCCAGCAGCTTGATGGGAATGGCTGAAGCTTTCTTT
cdr3_aa: CASSLMGMAEAFF

j_call: TRBJ2-1
clone_size: -
v_call: TRBV3-1
d_call: TRBD2
cdr3_nt: TGTGCCAGCAGCCAAGAACCGGGGGGGGGCTCCTACAATGAGCAGTTCTTC
cdr3_aa: CASSQEPGGGSYNEQFF

j_call: TRBJ2-3
clone_size: -
v_call: TRBV11-2
d_call: -
cdr3_nt: TGTGCCAGCAGCTTTTCGGGGCACAGCACAGATACGCAGTATTTT
cdr3_aa: CASSFSGHSTDTQYF

j_call: TRBJ2-2
clone_size: -
v_call: TRBV27
d_call: -
cdr3_nt: TGTGCCAGCAGTTTATCGAGGACAGATGGAGCCACCGGGGAGCTGTTTTTT
cdr3_aa: CASSLSRTDGATGELFF

j_call: TRBJ2-1
clone_size: -
v_call: TRBV12-3/TRBV12-4
d_call: TRBD1
cdr3_nt: TGTGCCAGCAGTTTACTAGGGACAGGGACCCCAAATGAGCAGTTCTTC
cdr3_aa: CASSLLGTGTPNEQFF

j_call: TRBJ2-1
clone_size: -
v_call: TRBV7-3
d_call: TRBD1
cdr3_nt: TGTGCCAGCAGCTTAATGGGGACAGGGGTGTCAAATGGGCAGTTCTTC
cdr3_aa: CASSLMGTGVSNGQFF

j_call: TRBJ2-1
clone_size: -
v_call: TRBV5-6
d_call: -
cdr3_nt: TGTGCCAGCAGCTCAACAACTAGACGCTCCTACAATGGGCAGTTCTTC
cdr3_aa: CASSSTTRRSYNGQFF

j_call: TRBJ1-2
clone_size: -
v_call: TRBV4-3
d_call: -
cdr3_nt: TGCGCCAGCAGCCTCGACGACACGGAGCCTAACTATGGCTACACCTTC
cdr3_aa: CASSLDDTEPNYGYTF

j_call: TRBJ2-1
clone_size: -
v_call: TRBV20-1
d_call: TRBD2
cdr3_nt: TGCAGTGCCATTAGCGGGGCTCACACAGATACGCAGTTCTTC
cdr3_aa: CSAISGAHTDTQFF

j_call: TRBJ2-1
clone_size: -
v_call: TRBV19
d_call: -
cdr3_nt: TGTGCCAGTACCGCGCGGGACGGCAATGAGCAGTTCTTC
cdr3_aa: CASTARDGNEQFF

j_call: TRBJ1-4
clone_size: once
v_call: TRBV6-6
d_call: TRBD1
cdr3_nt: TGTGCCAGCAGCCTCGACAGGGACGGGACAACTAATGAAAAACTGTTTTTT
cdr3_aa: CASSLDRDGTTNEKLFF

j_call: TRBJ2-1
clone_size: few
v_call: TRBV10-3
d_call: -
cdr3_nt: TGTGCCATCAGGGACTTGAACAATGAGCAGTTCTTC
cdr3_aa: CAIRDLNNEQFF

j_call: TRBJ2-5
clone_size: -
v_call: TRBV7-2
d_call: -
cdr3_nt: TGTGCCAGCAGCTCGAGACAGGGTGGGAGGGAGACCCAGTACTTC
cdr3_aa: CASSSRQGGRETQYF

j_call: TRBJ1-6
clone_size: -
v_call: TRBV6-1
d_call: -
cdr3_nt: TGTGCCAGCAGTGGCAGACAAAATTCACCCCTCCACTTT
cdr3_aa: CASSGRQNSPLHF

j_call: TRBJ2-7
clone_size: -
v_call: TRBV12-3/TRBV12-4
d_call: -
cdr3_nt: TGTGCCAGCAGTTTAAAGGCTAGCTCCTACAATGAGCAGTACTTC
cdr3_aa: CASSLKASSYNEQYF

j_call: TRBJ2-1
clone_size: -
v_call: TRBV7-2
d_call: TRBD1
cdr3_nt: TGTGCCAGCAGCTTCCGGGACAGACAAGAGACCCAGTTCTTC
cdr3_aa: CASSFRDRQETQFF

j_call: TRBJ1-5
clone_size: -
v_call: TRBV6-1
d_call: -
cdr3_nt: TGTGCCAGCAGTTATCTCCGGGACACTCATCAGCCCCAGCATTTT
cdr3_aa: CASSYLRDTHQPQHF

j_call: TRBJ1-5
clone_size: -
v_call: TRBV2
d_call: -
cdr3_nt: TGTGCCAGCAGTGGGTCAGGGAGTCGTCAGCCCCAGCATTTT
cdr3_aa: CASSGSGSRQPQHF

j_call: TRBJ1-1
clone_size: -
v_call: TRBV20-1
d_call: -
cdr3_nt: TGCAGTGCTAGCTCCACAGTGAACACTGAAGCTTTCTTT
cdr3_aa: CSASSTVNTEAFF

j_call: TRBJ2-7
clone_size: -
v_call: TRBV6-2/TRBV6-3
d_call: TRBD2
cdr3_nt: TGTGCCAGCATCATGGGACTAGCAATCCGCGAGCAGTACTTC
cdr3_aa: CASIMGLAIREQYF

j_call: TRBJ2-3
clone_size: few
v_call: TRBV20-1
d_call: -
cdr3_nt: TGCAGTGCTAGGACTGCGTATGACACAGATACGCAGTATTTT
cdr3_aa: CSARTAYDTDTQYF